This T cell receptor beta chain was recovered during a study of long-term antiretroviral therapy in people with HIV. The samples comprised about 0.95-11 million cryopreserved PBMC ahead of DNA extraction. Runs used v3.0 of the immunoSEQ assay and were done at survey level. Sequencing used immunoSEQ multiplex PCR; TCRdb keeps in-frame clones, though not all of them. The sample lists about 30,000 clones, roughly 84% occurring once. Material: unsorted PBMCs, obtained 2 years after starting antiretroviral therapy. The TCR sequence derives from a man aged 45-65 years with HIV.

The CDR3 spells CASSFPSGSSYEQYF. As DNA, the CDR3 is TGTGCCAGCAGTTTTCCTAGCGGGAGCTCCTACGAGCAGTACTTC. The V gene is TRBV28, the J gene TRBJ2-7, with TRBD2 matching 10 bases. Per the germline V gene, CDR1 is MDHEN and CDR2 is SYDVKM. The CDR3 runs 15 residues. After removal of 3 bases from V and 0 bases from J, the junction contained 2 bases not matched to a gene.